The T cell receptor (beta chain) described here comes from a study of blood T cell repertoires in COVID-19. Study overall: In each case, the material was cDNA or gDNA derived from T cells, B-cell-depleted T cells, or PBMCs.

V was pared by 2 bases and J by 0 bases, with 7 bases of the junction left unmatched. Germline V gene data show CDR1 as SGHAT and CDR2 as FQNNGV. This CDR3 comprises 17 residues. In the source study's methods: Amplification from reference gene primers served as the basis for estimated nucleated cell counts. The repertoire was sequenced with immunoSEQ multiplex PCR; TCRdb's copy has only in-frame clones and lacks some. Clone size and V and J calls were adopted from that table, with D and trimming inferred from the DNA. The sample contains under 250,000 clones, 80% of which appear only once. Participants were placed into cohorts based on the clinical history they reported. This clone was detected a few times.

Material: PBMCs or T cells enriched from blood (not recorded which). The chain has TRBV11-2 and TRBJ2-1; TRBD1 agrees at 7 bases. This sequence originates from a young man with acute COVID-19. The CDR3 sequence: CASSLSPDRSSYNEQFF. DNA of the CDR3: TGTGCCAGCAGCTTATCCCCGGACAGGAGCTCCTACAATGAGCAGTTCTTC.